The subject of this entry is one T cell receptor (beta chain). Its antigen remains unknown. The CDR3 is 14 residues long. After removal of 5 bases from V and 7 bases from J, the junction contained 8 bases not matched to a gene. Looked up from germline, CDR1 is SEHNR and CDR2 is FQNEAQ (reference sequence). The data were obtained in a study of cytomegalovirus exposure and HLA in healthy donors. Study context: Of around 400 genotyped donors, about 80% grouped in the Caucasian-associated ancestry cluster. Study findings and constraints: Reported findings show TCR beta sequences accurately forecast HLA-A and HLA-B alleles in most subjects. The likely origin of a cluster of highly shared sequence variants was a sequencing artifact.

Both 60 Vbeta primers and 13 Jbeta primers went into the PCR. The authors' processing: Later analysis identified tens of millions of unique TCR beta chains, about 11 million shared. The data were produced by immunoSEQ multiplex PCR, yet TCRdb's version contains in-frame clones alone and is incomplete. V and J calls and clone size are as listed in that table; D and trimming were resolved from the DNA. The table shows some 25,000 clones, with nearly 80% occurring only once. This TCR was sampled from a male donor in good health and CMV-seronegative. Sequences were obtained from PBMCs. The rearrangement joins TRBV7-9 to TRBJ1-2, with TRBD1 identical over 9 bases. The CDR3 spells CASSLGTGTGGYTF. The CDR3 bases are TGTGCCAGCAGCCTCGGGACAGGGACAGGTGGCTACACCTTC. The variable domain in full, completed from reference TRBV7-9 and TRBJ1-2, reads DTGVSQNPRHKITKRGQNVTFRCDPISEHNRLYWYRQTLGQGPEFLTYFQNEAQLEKSRLLSDRFSAERPKGSFSTLEIQRTEQGDSAMYLCASSLGTGTGGYTFGSGTRLTVV.